The 4 T cell receptor beta chains reported below all come from one sample, sequenced in a study of cytomegalovirus exposure and HLA in healthy donors. Primers included in the PCR were 60 Vbeta and 13 Jbeta primers. TCRdb's table, derived via immunoSEQ multiplex PCR, lists solely in-frame clones and lacks some. Of about 110,000 clones in the sample, 69% were seen once. The sequencing input was PBMCs. These receptors came from a woman in her 70s in good health and CMV-seropositive.

The gene calls are TRBV19 and TRBJ1-3; a possible D gene is TRBD1 (6 bases). This CDR3 spans 13 amino acids. Germline V gene data show CDR1 as LNHDA and CDR2 as SQIVND (reference sequence). V lost 11 bases to trimming and J lost 0 bases, with 11 bases between them. For the CDR3, the DNA is TGTGCCGGCAGGGGCAGCTCTGGAAACACCATATATTTT. Its translation is CAGRGSSGNTIYF.

The DNA for the CDR3 is TGTGCCAGCACCTTCGGGACAGGTAACACCGGGGAGCTGTTTTTT. Translation: CASTFGTGNTGELFF. This sequence joins TRBV9 and TRBJ2-2, with 8 bases aligning to TRBD1. This CDR3 region has 15 residues. Germline CDR1 is SGDLS and CDR2 is YYNGEE. V was clipped by 6 bases and J by 2 bases; unmatched bases: 6.

The CDR3, as DNA: TGCAGCGTCCAGACAGGGGTGAATCAGCCCCAGCATTTT. This translates into CSVQTGVNQPQHF. The rearrangement joins TRBV29-1 to TRBJ1-5; TRBD1 matches 8 bases. The CDR3 covers 13 residues. CDR1 is SQVTM, CDR2 ANQGSEA, per germline. The ends lost 6 bases at V and 4 bases at J; junction bases unmatched: 5.

The chain is built from TRBV10-3 and TRBJ1-5; the D gene is possibly TRBD1 (6 bases). This CDR3 spans 13 amino acids. Germline CDR1 ENHRY, CDR2 SYGVKD. Deletions cut 8 bases from V and 5 bases from J, with 13 bases between. DNA for the CDR3: TGTGCCATCCGGGGGGGGCGGCATCAGCCCCAGCATTTT. It translates to CAIRGGRHQPQHF.